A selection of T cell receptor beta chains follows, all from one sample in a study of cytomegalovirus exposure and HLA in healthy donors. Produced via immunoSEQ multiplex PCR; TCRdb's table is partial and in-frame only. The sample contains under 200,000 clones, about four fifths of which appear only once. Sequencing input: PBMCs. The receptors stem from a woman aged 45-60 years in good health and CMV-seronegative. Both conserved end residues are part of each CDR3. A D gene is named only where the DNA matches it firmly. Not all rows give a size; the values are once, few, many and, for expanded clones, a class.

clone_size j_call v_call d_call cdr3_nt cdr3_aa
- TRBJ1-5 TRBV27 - TGTGCCAGCAGTTTATCCGGGGGTCGGGGCAATCAGCCCCAGCATTTT CASSLSGGRGNQPQHF
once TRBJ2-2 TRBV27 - TGTGCCACCCGACTCCTGAGCACCGGGGAGCTGTTTTTT CATRLLSTGELFF
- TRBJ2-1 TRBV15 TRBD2 TGTGCCACCAGCAGAGTTAGCGGGAGTTGGTACAATGAGCAGTTCTTC CATSRVSGSWYNEQFF
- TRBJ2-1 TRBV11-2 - TGTGCCAGCAGCTTAGGACTGAATGTTTACAATGAGCAGTTCTTC CASSLGLNVYNEQFF
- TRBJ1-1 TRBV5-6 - TGTGCCAGCAGCTTTAACCCTAGGGAGACTGAAGCTTTCTTT CASSFNPRETEAFF
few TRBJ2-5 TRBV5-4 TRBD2 TGTGCCAGCAGCTTGGTTATAGCGGGGGACGTAGAGACCCAGTACTTC CASSLVIAGDVETQYF
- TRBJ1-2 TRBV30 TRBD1 TGTGCCTGGAAGGTAAAGGGGGCGCGCTATGGCTACACCTTC CAWKVKGARYGYTF
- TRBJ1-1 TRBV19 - TGTGCCAGTAGTATTAGCGGGGGCTGGGCTGAAGCTTTCTTT CASSISGGWAEAFF
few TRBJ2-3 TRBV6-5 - TGTGCCAGCAGCCAAAGACCGCTCCAAGCGGATACGCAGTATTTT CASSQRPLQADTQYF
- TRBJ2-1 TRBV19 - TGTGCCAGTAGCCTCCTACGGGGCAATGAGCAGTTCTTC CASSLLRGNEQFF
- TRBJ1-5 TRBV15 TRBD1 TGTGCCACCAGCAGAGAACGGGACAGCCTCAATCAGCCCCAGCATTTT CATSRERDSLNQPQHF
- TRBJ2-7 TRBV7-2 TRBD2 TGTGCCAGCAGCTTAGATATAGCGGGAAGCTCCTACGAGCAGTACTTC CASSLDIAGSSYEQYF
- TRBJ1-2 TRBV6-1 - TGTGCCAGCAGCACAGGGATTTTCTATGGCTACACCTTC CASSTGIFYGYTF
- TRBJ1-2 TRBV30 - TGTGCCTGGAGTGAAAGACGACACGTTGGCTACACCTTC CAWSERRHVGYTF
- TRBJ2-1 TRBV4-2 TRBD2 TGTGCCAGCAGCCAAGATTTGACTCTTAGTGCGGGAGCTCGGGGTGAGCAGTTCTTC CASSQDLTLSAGARGEQFF
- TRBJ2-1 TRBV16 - TGTGCCAGCAGCCCAAGGACAGAGGGTGAGCAGTTCTTC CASSPRTEGEQFF
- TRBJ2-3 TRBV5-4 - TGTGCCAGCAGCCAACAGGGCACAGATACGCAGTATTTT CASSQQGTDTQYF
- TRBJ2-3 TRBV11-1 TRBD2 TGTGCCAGCGGTTGGAGCGGGGGCACAGATACGCAGTATTTT CASGWSGGTDTQYF
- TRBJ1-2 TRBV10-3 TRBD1 TGTGCCATCAGTCCCAGGGGGCAAGGAGGCTACACCTTC CAISPRGQGGYTF
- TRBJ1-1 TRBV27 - TGTGCCAGCAGTTTTTCGGCGGTCGTCGCTGAAGCTTTCTTT CASSFSAVVAEAFF
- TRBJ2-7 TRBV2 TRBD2 TGTGCCAGCAGCGCGGGGAGGGTGACCTACGAGCAGTACTTC CASSAGRVTYEQYF
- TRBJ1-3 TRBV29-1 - TGCAGCGTTGAAGGCAGGGCGACCTCTGGAAACACCATATATTTT CSVEGRATSGNTIYF
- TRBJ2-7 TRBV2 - TGTGCCTGCCTAGGGCGGGACTACGAGCAGTACTTC CACLGRDYEQYF
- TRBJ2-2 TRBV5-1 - TGCGCCAGCAGCTTGGAGGGAGTGGCGGGCACCGGGGAGCTGTTTTTT CASSLEGVAGTGELFF
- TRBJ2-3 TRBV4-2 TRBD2 TGTGCCAGCAGCCAAGAACGGGCGGCGGGAGGACTGTGGGAAGATACGCAGTATTTT CASSQERAAGGLWEDTQYF
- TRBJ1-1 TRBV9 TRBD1 TGTGCCAGCAGCGTAGAGGTAGGGGGCTCGACTGAAGCTTTCTTT CASSVEVGGSTEAFF
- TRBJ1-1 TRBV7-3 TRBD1 TGTGCCAGCAGCTTAAGAGGGGGCGGGGAAGCTTTCTTT CASSLRGGGEAFF
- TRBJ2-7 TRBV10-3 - TGTGCCATCAGCCTAGACAGTTCCTCCTACGAGCAGTACTTC CAISLDSSSYEQYF
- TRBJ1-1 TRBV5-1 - TGCGCCAGCAGCTTGGGAAGAAACTCGATGAACACTGAAGCTTTCTTT CASSLGRNSMNTEAFF
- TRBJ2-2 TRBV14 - TGTGCCAGCAGCCCACGGTGGAACACCGGGGAGCTGTTTTTT CASSPRWNTGELFF
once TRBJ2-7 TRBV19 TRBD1 TGTGCCAGTAGTCTTACAGGGGTCCCCTACGAGCAGTACTTC CASSLTGVPYEQYF
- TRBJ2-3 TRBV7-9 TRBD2 TGTGCCAGCAGGATTAGCGGGATAACAGATACGCAGTATTTT CASRISGITDTQYF
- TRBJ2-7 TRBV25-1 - TGTGCCAGCAGCCGAGCAGGGGTCTACGAGCAGTACTTC CASSRAGVYEQYF
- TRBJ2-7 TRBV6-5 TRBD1 TGTGCCAGCACGGGACAGGGGTCAGTCTACGAGCAGTACTTC CASTGQGSVYEQYF
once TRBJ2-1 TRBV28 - TGTGCCAGCAGTTTAATGCAGGGGAACAATGAGCAGTTCTTC CASSLMQGNNEQFF
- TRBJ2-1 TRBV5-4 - TGTGCCAGCAGCTTGGGGGGAGAAGTAGCGCAGCAGTTCTTC CASSLGGEVAQQFF
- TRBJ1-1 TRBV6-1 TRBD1 TGTGCCAGCTCATGGGGGCAGGGGGGCACTGAAGCTTTCTTT CASSWGQGGTEAFF
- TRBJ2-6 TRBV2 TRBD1 TGTGCCAGCAGTGGGGGGACAGGGGGCCCGGGTGGGGCCAACGTCCTGACTTTC CASSGGTGGPGGANVLTF
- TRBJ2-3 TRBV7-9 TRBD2 TGTTCCAGCAGCTTAGATGCGGGAGTCACAGATACGCAGTATTTT CSSSLDAGVTDTQYF
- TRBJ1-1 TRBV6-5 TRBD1 TGTGCCAGCCGGACAGGGGACACTGAAGCTTTCTTT CASRTGDTEAFF
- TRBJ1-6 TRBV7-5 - TGTGCCAGAAGCGCCTACCGGGGACACCGAAGCTCCTATAATTCACCCCTCCACTTT CARSAYRGHRSSYNSPLHF
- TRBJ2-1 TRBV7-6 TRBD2 TGTGCCAGCAGCCCAACTAGCGGGGGGGGCTACAATGAGCAGTTCTTC CASSPTSGGGYNEQFF
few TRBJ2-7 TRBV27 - TGTGCCAGCAGTCTTCAAGGACTCGCGTTCGGCTACGAGCAGTACTTC CASSLQGLAFGYEQYF
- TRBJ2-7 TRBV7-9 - TGTGCCAGCAGCTTATGGGTACAGAACTACGAGCAGTACTTC CASSLWVQNYEQYF
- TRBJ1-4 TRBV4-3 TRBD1 TGCGCCAGCAGCCAAGGCAGGGGGCCTGAAAAACTGTTTTTT CASSQGRGPEKLFF
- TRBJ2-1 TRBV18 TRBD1 TGTGCCAGCTCACCACCGGACTTCCGGGACAGGGTACTCAATGAGCAGTTCTTC CASSPPDFRDRVLNEQFF
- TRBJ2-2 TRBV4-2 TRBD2 TGTGCCAGCAGCGGCGGCGTAGCGGGAGGAGGTGGCGGGGAGCTGTTTTTT CASSGGVAGGGGGELFF
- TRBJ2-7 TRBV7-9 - TGTGCCAGCAGTCCCGTTGTCTTCGAGCAGTACTTC CASSPVVFEQYF
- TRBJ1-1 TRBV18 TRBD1 TGTGCCAGCTCACCACGCCGGGACAGGGGATTGTATACTGAAGCTTTCTTT CASSPRRDRGLYTEAFF
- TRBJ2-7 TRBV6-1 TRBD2 TGTGCCAGCAGTCAGACCGGGACTAGCGGGTACGAGCAGTACTTC CASSQTGTSGYEQYF
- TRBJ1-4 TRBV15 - TGTGCCACCAGCAGAGTTCGGCGGGGGACTAATGAAAAACTGTTTTTT CATSRVRRGTNEKLFF
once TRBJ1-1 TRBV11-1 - TGTGCCAGCAGCTGGCGGGCGGGAGGTGGGGCAGGGGACACTGAAGCTTTCTTT CASSWRAGGGAGDTEAFF
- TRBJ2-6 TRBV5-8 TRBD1 TGTGCCAGCAGCGCCGGGACAGGGATTCCCAACGTCCTGACTTTC CASSAGTGIPNVLTF
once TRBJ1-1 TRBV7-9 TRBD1 TGTGCCAGCAGCTTGGGGGGACAGACGAACACTGAAGCTTTCTTT CASSLGGQTNTEAFF
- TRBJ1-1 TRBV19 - TGTGCCAGCCGGAAAGGGTTTATGGGGGCATTCACTGAAGCTTTCTTT CASRKGFMGAFTEAFF